The 13 T cell receptor beta chains below come from one sample, sequenced in a study of T cell repertoires in cytomegalovirus infection. No antigen is known for these receptors. One entry per CDR3 protein, called by TCRdb with MiXCR from the reads. The data contain approximately 110,000 distinct CDR3 sequences, approximately 45% of them singletons. The input for sequencing was CD8+ T cells from cultured PBMCs, taken from culture after CMV antigen stimulation. The receptor set was obtained from a human donor in good health (CMV status not recorded). Some clones in this sample may be carry-over from other donors' samples.

This clonotype was detected a few times. This chain connects TRBV4-1 to TRBJ1-1; weak D call: TRBD1 (5 bases). V was shortened by 4 bases and J by 6 bases, with 15 bases between the two germline ends. CDR3 length equals 14 residues. Germline V gives CDR1 MGHRA, CDR2 YSYEKL. DNA for the CDR3: TGCGCCAGCAGCCGGGGGAGAAGTGATGCTGAAGCTTTCTTT. Its translation is CASSRGRSDAEAFF.

This clonotype has only a few counts. This rearrangement joins TRBV7-8 to TRBJ2-7, with a possible D match to TRBD1 (7 bases). The CDR3 has 17 residues. Germline loops: CDR1 SGHVS, CDR2 FQNEAQ. V was cut by 2 bases and J by 6 bases, with 23 bases left in between. The CDR3 loop reads CASSLPRDRWAESEQYF. CDR3 DNA: TGTGCCAGCAGCTTACCGCGGGACAGATGGGCCGAGTCCGAGCAGTACTTC.

V gene TRBV6-6 combines with J gene TRBJ1-2, with 8 bases identical to TRBD1. The CDR3 spans 13 residues. Germline V gene sequence: CDR1 MNHNY, CDR2 SVGAGI (reference sequence). Trimming cost V 5 bases and J 6 bases; bases outside gene matches: 5. CDR3 DNA: TGTGCCAGCAGTCCGACAGGGGTGGATGGCTACACCTTC. This codes for CASSPTGVDGYTF.

This chain connects TRBV28 to TRBJ1-5; maybe TRBD1 (6 bases). Germline values: CDR1 MDHEN, CDR2 SYDVKM. The CDR3 spans 16 residues. The V end was cut by 3 bases, the J end by 5 bases, with 17 bases between. CDR3 sequence: CASSLGGGLVYQPQHF. CDR3 in DNA: TGTGCCAGCAGTTTGGGGGGGGGCCTTGTCTATCAGCCCCAGCATTTT.

V is TRBV6-9 and J is TRBJ1-2; D remains ambiguous. In germline, CDR1 is MNHGY, CDR2 SVAAGI. The CDR3 consists of 13 residues. Between the trimmed V and J ends, which lost 7 bases and 4 bases, there was a span of 13 bases. This CDR3 is CASNLLGSYGYTF. CDR3 in DNA: TGTGCCAGCAATTTACTGGGCTCCTATGGCTACACCTTC.

The chain has TRBV27 and TRBJ1-2, with TRBD1 identical over 8 bases. CDR1 and CDR2 from the germline V gene are MNHEY and SMNVEV (reference sequence). The CDR3 extends over 14 amino acids. Trimming at V came to 7 bases and at J to 4 bases, leaving 8 bases not matched to a gene. This chain's CDR3 is CASKRAGGPYGYTF. CDR3 coding DNA: TGTGCCAGCAAAAGGGCAGGGGGCCCCTATGGCTACACCTTC.

The chain joins TRBV19 to TRBJ2-3; possibly TRBD2 for D (6 bases). The germline gives CDR1 LNHDA, CDR2 SQIVND (reference sequence). The CDR3 contains 15 residues. The germline V and J ends were trimmed by 1 base and 3 bases, with 11 bases remaining between them. Here the CDR3 DNA reads TGTGCCAGTAGTATAGGGTTCGGGGGAACAGATACGCAGTATTTT. It is translated as CASSIGFGGTDTQYF.

The chain links TRBV28 to TRBJ2-3, with 11 positions matching TRBD2. The CDR3 has 16 residues. CDR1 and CDR2 (germline): MDHEN, SYDVKM. The V segment lost 3 bases and the J segment 5 bases; nucleotides outside the gene matches: 7. CDR3 nucleotides: TGTGCCAGCAGTTTTAGCGGGGGGGCGGAGGGAGATACGCAGTATTTT. Its protein is CASSFSGGAEGDTQYF.

As regards this clonotype: The junction and the germline gene differ at one end; a read error may be behind it. The rearrangement links TRBV6-2 or TRBV6-3 to TRBJ1-4, with D unclear. CDR3 size: 11 residues. Germline loops: CDR1 MNHEY, CDR2 SVGEGT. CDR3 sequence reads: CASSDREKLLF. For the CDR3, the DNA is TGTGCCAGCAGTGACCGGGAAAAACTGCTTTTT.

This clonotype was observed at least ten times. This rearrangement joins TRBV6-6 to TRBJ2-1; D ambiguous. Germline values: CDR1 MNHNY, CDR2 SVGAGI (reference sequence). The ends were cut back, 2 bases at V and 0 bases at J, with 8 bases in the middle. CDR3 length: 15 residues. The CDR3 loop is CASSYIDRSYNEQFF. Written as DNA, the CDR3 is TGTGCCAGCAGTTACATAGACCGCTCCTACAATGAGCAGTTCTTC.

This clonotype was seen a few times. This chain joins TRBV19 and TRBJ1-1, with D possibly TRBD1 on 6 matching bases. The V and J ends lost 2 bases and 1 base respectively, with 17 bases between them. The V gene's germline CDR1 is LNHDA and CDR2 SQIVND (reference sequence). The CDR3 contains 17 residues. The CDR3 nucleotides read TGTGCCAGTAGTATATTCCCCGGGGGGACAACGAACACTGAAGCTTTCTTT. This gives the protein CASSIFPGGTTNTEAFF.

This clonotype was counted only a few times. V gene TRBV7-6 combines with J gene TRBJ2-5; TRBD1 aligns across 7 bases. The CDR3 extends over 15 amino acids. V dropped 1 base and J dropped 5; count of bases not matched to a gene: 7. Germline V gives CDR1 SGHVS, CDR2 FNYEAQ. CDR3 DNA: TGTGCCAGCAGCTTAGTGGGACAGAGTGGGGAGACCCAGTACTTC. It encodes CASSLVGQSGETQYF.

The chain joins TRBV12-3 or TRBV12-4 to TRBJ1-1; D may be TRBD1 (5 bases). The V gene lost 3 bases and the J gene lost 0 bases, with 14 bases spanning the gap. The CDR3 runs to 16 residues. CDR3 loop: CASSLWGVLLNTEAFF. The CDR3 nucleotides read TGTGCCAGCAGTTTGTGGGGCGTACTGTTGAACACTGAAGCTTTCTTT.